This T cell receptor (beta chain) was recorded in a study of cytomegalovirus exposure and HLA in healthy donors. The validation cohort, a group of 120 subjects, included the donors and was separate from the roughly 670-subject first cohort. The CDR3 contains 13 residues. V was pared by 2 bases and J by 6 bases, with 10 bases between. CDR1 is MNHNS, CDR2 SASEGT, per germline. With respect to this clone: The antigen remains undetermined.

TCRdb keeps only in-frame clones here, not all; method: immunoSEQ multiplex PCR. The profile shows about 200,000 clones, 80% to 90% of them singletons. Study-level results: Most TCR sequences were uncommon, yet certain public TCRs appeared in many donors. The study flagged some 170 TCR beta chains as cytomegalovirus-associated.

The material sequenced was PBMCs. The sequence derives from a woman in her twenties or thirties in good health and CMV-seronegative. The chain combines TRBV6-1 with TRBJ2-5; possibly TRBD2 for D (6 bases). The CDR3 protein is CASSEREQQTQYF. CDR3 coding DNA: TGTGCCAGCAGTGAACGGGAGCAACAGACCCAGTACTTC.